These T cell receptor beta chains were read from a single sample in a study of regulatory T cells in long-lasting Graves disease. TCRdb re-derived calls from the multiplex PCR reads in MiXCR, one entry per CDR3 protein. Of hundreds of thousands of distinct CDR3 sequences detected, roughly 22% appear once; the ten largest clones hold less than 15%. This material consisted of peripheral blood mononuclear cells (PBMCs), taken when the disease was refractory, from a patient treated with antithyroid drugs. The receptors originated from a female donor with Graves disease. Each CDR3 is given with its conserved first and last residue. A D gene is named only where the DNA matches it firmly. Size values are once, few and many counts, or a class for expanded clones, and some rows have none.

cdr3_nt	cdr3_aa	j_call	clone_size	d_call	v_call
TGTGCCAGCAGCCTGCTTGGGGGAGCTAACACCGGGGAGCTGTTTTTT	CASSLLGGANTGELFF	TRBJ2-2	NA	NA	TRBV7-2
TGTGCCAGCAGCCACCCCCGGGACATCTTCCTTTCCAATTCACCCCTCCACTTT	CASSHPRDIFLSNSPLHF	TRBJ1-6	NA	NA	TRBV7-9
TGCAGTGCTAGAGATCTGATGGGGGGCCCCAGCGGGGAGCTGTTTTTT	CSARDLMGGPSGELFF	TRBJ2-2	NA	NA	TRBV20-1
TGTGCCAGCCGGGAGAGTAGCGGGCGCGAGCAGTACTTC	CASRESSGREQYF	TRBJ2-7	many	TRBD2	TRBV12-3/TRBV12-4
TGTGCCAGCTCAACGGGACTAGCGGGAGACTACGAGCAGTACTTC	CASSTGLAGDYEQYF	TRBJ2-7	NA	TRBD2	TRBV18
TGCAGTGTTACCAGTGCCGGGACTAGCGGGGAGCAGTACTTC	CSVTSAGTSGEQYF	TRBJ2-7	NA	TRBD2	TRBV20-1
TGTGCCAGCAGGGGTAACACCGGGGAGCTGTTTTTT	CASRGNTGELFF	TRBJ2-2	many	NA	TRBV2
TGTGCCAGCACATTACGAGAGACCCAGTACTTC	CASTLRETQYF	TRBJ2-5	many	NA	TRBV12-3/TRBV12-4
TGTGCCAGCAGCTTTTTAGGGCAGCCCCAGCATTTT	CASSFLGQPQHF	TRBJ1-5	many	NA	TRBV7-2
TGTGCCAGCAGCTTTGTCAGGGGAAACATTCAGTACTTC	CASSFVRGNIQYF	TRBJ2-4	many	NA	TRBV11-2